A single sample gave rise to the 20 T cell receptor beta chains below, sequenced in a study of cytomegalovirus exposure and HLA in healthy donors. With 60 Vbeta and 13 Jbeta primers, the PCR was carried out. The method was immunoSEQ multiplex PCR; TCRdb's version includes in-frame clones alone and lacks a portion of them. In the table there are some 180,000 clones, 79% of which are singletons. The sample taken for sequencing was PBMCs. The receptors derive from a woman between 25 and 40 years old in good health and CMV-seropositive.

This chain connects TRBV13 to TRBJ2-4; no firm D call. V was shortened by 0 bases and J by 0 bases, with 3 bases between the two germline ends. The CDR3 covers 14 residues. Germline V gives CDR1 PRHDT, CDR2 FYEKMQ (reference sequence). Written as DNA, the CDR3 is TGTGCCAGCAGCTTAGGCGTAGCCAAAAACATTCAGTACTTC. The encoded protein is CASSLGVAKNIQYF.

The V call is TRBV4-1, the J call TRBJ2-1; D is unclear. With 1 base removed from V and 0 bases from J, the gap between germline ends came to 13 bases. Looked up from germline, CDR1 is MGHRA and CDR2 is YSYEKL. The CDR3 runs to 17 residues. CDR3 nucleotide sequence: TGCGCCAGCAGCCAAGTTGCGCTCCGTAGCTCCTACAATGAGCAGTTCTTC. The encoded protein is CASSQVALRSSYNEQFF.

The chain has TRBV12-5 and TRBJ2-7, with a possible D match to TRBD1 (6 bases). Trimming removed 5 bases from V and 2 bases from J, with 13 bases in between. Germline assignment: CDR1 LGHNT and CDR2 FRNRAP. The CDR3 extends over 14 amino acids. In DNA, the CDR3 is TGTGCTAGTGGTCAACAGGGAGCCCCCTACGAGCAGTACTTC. This sequence encodes CASGQQGAPYEQYF.

The genes are TRBV7-9 and TRBJ1-5; 8 bases fit TRBD1. The CDR3 has 16 amino acids. V lost 5 bases to trimming and J lost 1 base; unmatched junction nucleotides: 7. The V gene's germline CDR1 is SEHNR and CDR2 FQNEAQ (reference sequence). CDR3 sequence (DNA): TGTGCCAGCAGCCATGGACAGGGAAGAAGCAATCAGCCCCAGCATTTT. This codes for CASSHGQGRSNQPQHF.

V is TRBV7-9 and J is TRBJ2-6; 7 bases match TRBD1. Germline trimming cut 5 bases from V and 4 bases from J; bases unmatched to any gene: 11. Looked up from germline, CDR1 is SEHNR and CDR2 is FQNEAQ (reference sequence). This CDR3 comprises 17 residues. The CDR3 loop is CASSRQGSSPGANVLTF. As DNA, the CDR3 is TGTGCCAGCAGCCGACAGGGAAGTAGCCCCGGGGCCAACGTCCTGACTTTC.

This chain links TRBV30 with TRBJ2-7, with D possibly TRBD2 on 6 matching bases. This CDR3 is built from 13 residues. V was trimmed by 0 bases and J by 3 bases, leaving 9 bases between them. Per germline, CDR1 GTSNPN and CDR2 SVGIG (reference sequence). The CDR3 reads CAWSVGLNYEQYF. In nucleotides, the CDR3 is TGTGCCTGGAGTGTGGGACTCAACTACGAGCAGTACTTC. The full variable domain, rest sourced from reference TRBV30 and TRBJ2-7, is SQTIHQWPATLVQPVGSPLSLECTVEGTSNPNLYWYRQAAGRGLQLLFYSVGIGQISSEVPQNLSASRPQDRQFILSSKKLLLSDSGFYLCAWSVGLNYEQYFGPGTRLTVT.

The gene calls are TRBV6-5 and TRBJ1-1; 9 bases map to TRBD1. The J segment lost 5 bases and the V segment lost 2 bases, leaving 6 bases of the junction unmatched. Germline V gives CDR1 MNHEY, CDR2 SVGAGI. The CDR3 is made up of 15 amino acids. The CDR3 sequence: CASSYGTGKGTEAFF. The CDR3 bases are TGTGCCAGCAGTTACGGGACAGGGAAGGGTACTGAAGCTTTCTTT.

The CDR3 loop reads CASSVRVAGELFF. In nucleotides, the CDR3 is TGTGCCAGCAGCGTCCGGGTCGCCGGGGAGCTGTTTTTT. This chain links TRBV9 with TRBJ2-2; D unresolved. V was clipped by 2 bases and J by 6 bases, with 8 bases between them. Germline CDR1 is SGDLS and CDR2 is YYNGEE. The CDR3 covers 13 residues.

V usage is TRBV7-8 and J usage is TRBJ2-3, with 9 bases aligning to TRBD2. V shed 5 bases and J 0 bases; nucleotides not matched to a gene: 6. CDR1 and CDR2 (germline): SGHVS, FQNEAQ. The CDR3 has 16 residues. CDR3 nucleotides: TGTGCCAGCAGCCCCCCCCTAGCGGGGAGCACAGATACGCAGTATTTT. This translates into CASSPPLAGSTDTQYF.

The chain joins TRBV19 to TRBJ1-2, with D possibly TRBD1 on 5 matching bases. Germline CDR1 LNHDA, CDR2 SQIVND (reference sequence). This CDR3 is built from 14 residues. The ends were cut back, 7 bases at V and 3 bases at J, with 15 bases in the middle. The CDR3 region has the DNA TGTGCCAGTACTCCATCGTACAGGTACTATGGCTACACCTTC. Its protein is CASTPSYRYYGYTF.

This clone was observed a handful of times. The chain joins TRBV4-1 to TRBJ2-3; unclear D gene. CDR3 size: 15 residues. Trimming removed 0 bases at V and 0 bases at J, with 7 bases between. Per the germline V gene, CDR1 is MGHRA and CDR2 is YSYEKL. In DNA form, the CDR3 reads TGCGCCAGCAGCCAAGATGGCATTAGCACAGATACGCAGTATTTT. It is translated as CASSQDGISTDTQYF.

The chain joins TRBV7-6 to TRBJ1-1; D gene uncertain. Trimming shortened V by 3 bases and J by 3 bases, and 14 bases separated the two germline ends. The CDR3 runs 15 residues. Germline V gene lookup returns CDR1 SGHVS and CDR2 FNYEAQ. The CDR3 protein is CASSLSPDADTEAFF. CDR3 nucleotide sequence: TGTGCCAGCAGCTTGTCCCCCGATGCAGACACTGAAGCTTTCTTT.

The rearrangement joins TRBV29-1 to TRBJ1-2, with D tentatively TRBD1 (5 bases). Germline values: CDR1 SQVTM, CDR2 ANQGSEA. The CDR3 spans 15 residues. V gave up 2 bases and J gave up 0 bases, with 13 bases separating them. The CDR3 sequence is CSVENRQLTNYGYTF. The CDR3 DNA follows: TGCAGCGTTGAAAACAGACAGCTTACTAACTATGGCTACACCTTC.

This chain's CDR3 is CASSLGRRGVTDTQYF. CDR3 in DNA: TGTGCCAGCAGCTTAGGGAGGCGGGGGGTCACAGATACGCAGTATTTT. The V and J genes are TRBV11-2 and TRBJ2-3, with 8 bases aligning to TRBD2. The ends lost 1 base at V and 2 bases at J; junction bases unmatched: 5. This CDR3 spans 16 amino acids. Germline CDR1 is SGHAT and CDR2 is FQNNGV.

The chain is built from TRBV7-2 and TRBJ1-1, with D perhaps matching TRBD1 (5 bases). Trimming left V 1 base short and J 5 bases short, with 17 bases between. Germline CDR1 reads SGHTA; CDR2 reads FQGNSA. CDR3 size: 16 residues. This chain's CDR3 is CASSLGVLGRETEAFF. CDR3 nucleotide sequence: TGTGCCAGCAGCTTAGGGGTCCTGGGGCGGGAGACTGAAGCTTTCTTT.

The V call is TRBV18, the J call TRBJ2-2; the match to TRBD1 covers 8 bases. The germline CDR1 and CDR2 sequences are KGHSH and LQKENI. V dropped 3 bases and J dropped 6; count of bases not matched to a gene: 9. The CDR3 runs 16 residues. The CDR3 DNA reads TGTGCCAGCTCACCCGGACAGGGAACGGTGCCCGGGGAGCTGTTTTTT. Translation: CASSPGQGTVPGELFF. Combining the CDR3 with reference TRBV18 and TRBJ2-2 gives the whole variable domain NAGVMQNPRHLVRRRGQEARLRCSPMKGHSHVYWYRQLPEEGLKFMVYLQKENIIDESGMPKERFSAEFPKEGPSILRIQQVVRGDSAAYFCASSPGQGTVPGELFFGEGSRLTVL.

The V and J genes are TRBV7-9 and TRBJ1-2; D gene ambiguous. Germline V gene lookup returns CDR1 SEHNR and CDR2 FQNEAQ (reference sequence). The germline V and J ends were trimmed by 10 bases and 0 bases, with 9 bases remaining between them. This CDR3 is 12 amino acids long. CDR3 loop: CAIGEANYGYTF. The DNA of the CDR3 is TGTGCCATCGGGGAGGCTAACTATGGCTACACCTTC. Together with reference TRBV7-9 and TRBJ1-2, the CDR3 gives the full variable domain: DTGVSQNPRHKITKRGQNVTFRCDPISEHNRLYWYRQTLGQGPEFLTYFQNEAQLEKSRLLSDRFSAERPKGSFSTLEIQRTEQGDSAMYLCAIGEANYGYTFGSGTRLTVV.

The rearrangement links TRBV5-6 to TRBJ1-3; 8 nucleotides align to TRBD1. CDR3 length equals 15 residues. Germline trimming cut 9 bases from V and 0 bases from J; bases unmatched to any gene: 8. Germline CDR1 is SGHDT and CDR2 is YYEEEE. CDR3 loop: CATKTGALSGNTIYF. CDR3 nucleotides: TGTGCCACTAAGACAGGGGCTCTCTCTGGAAACACCATATATTTT.

V is TRBV18 and J is TRBJ1-5; 7 nucleotides match TRBD1. The CDR3 runs 17 residues. CDR1 is KGHSH, CDR2 LQKENI, per germline. V lost 5 bases and J lost 5; bases outside the gene matches: 15. Here the CDR3 reads CASSSGETGFSYQPQHF. CDR3 nucleotides: TGTGCCAGCTCATCGGGGGAGACAGGGTTTTCTTATCAGCCCCAGCATTTT.

Of note for this clone: The junction does not match germline at one end; this may be a read error. V gene TRBV2 combines with J gene TRBJ2-3, with D possibly TRBD2 on 5 matching bases. CDR3 size: 14 residues. CDR1 SNHLY and CDR2 FYNNEI come from the germline V gene. The CDR3 nucleotides are TGTGCCAGCAGTGGGCGGTCTAGCACATATACGCAGTATTTT. The encoded protein is CASSGRSSTYTQYF.